This T cell receptor beta chain was retrieved from a study of blood T cell repertoires in COVID-19. At the level of the study: Sites across the United States, Italy and Spain contributed samples from acute and convalescent COVID-19. The analysed material was cDNA or gDNA that came from T cells, B-cell-depleted T cells, or PBMCs.

Original processing methods: Cell counts per sample came from amplifying reference gene primers. Measured with immunoSEQ multiplex PCR; TCRdb has only the in-frame clones, and not every one. D and trimming were read from the DNA, whereas the V and J calls and clone size are those reported in that table. The repertoire consists of 80,000 to 100,000 clones, with roughly 96% occurring once and the leading ten covering approximately 4.2%. This CDR3 contains 14 residues. With V trimmed by 4 bases and J by 6 bases, 4 bases remained unmatched. Germline CDR1 MGHDK, CDR2 SYGVNS. This TCR was sampled from a human donor with active COVID-19. The donor label of this sample is uncertain. This chain connects TRBV25-1 to TRBJ2-2; 8 bases agree with TRBD2. Sequenced sample: peripheral blood. The CDR3 sequence: CASSAASGPGELFF. Here the CDR3 DNA reads TGTGCCAGCAGTGCGGCTAGCGGGCCCGGGGAGCTGTTTTTT.